This T cell receptor beta chain was recovered during a study of vaccination effects on CD4 cells after COVID-19. Study at large: After the second dose, samples were taken at median day 72.

Antigen-specific CD4+ T cells were expanded (with viral peptide pools) by the ViraFEST assay ahead of sequencing. Upon completion of 10 to 11 days in culture, CD4+ T cells were isolated. Each person got two doses of an mRNA SARS-CoV-2 vaccine, BNT162b2 or mRNA-1273. A few million PBMC per well received 9 to 10 IU/ml IL-2 and approximately 10 ug/ml peptides in culture. Half-medium exchanges with IL-2 medium took place on days 3 and 7. Findings and limits, study-wide: Marked clonal contraction was seen late after vaccination (in both infection- and vaccine-induced clones).

Comments on this clone: Its antigen is currently unknown.

The data were produced by immunoSEQ multiplex PCR, yet TCRdb's version contains in-frame clones alone and is incomplete. The sample carries fewer than 90,000 clones, around four fifths recorded once. Germline trimming cut 6 bases from V and 4 bases from J; bases unmatched to any gene: 9. This CDR3 region has 17 residues. Germline V gene lookup returns CDR1 MNHEY and CDR2 SVGEGT. The sample in question was CD4+ T cells from PBMCs cultured with HCoV-OC43 spike peptides, obtained after COVID-19 vaccination. The subset here: HCoV-OC43 spike overlapping peptide pool stimulation. The rearrangement uses TRBV6-2 or TRBV6-3 and TRBJ2-2; TRBD2 matches 12 bases. The receptor was isolated from a human donor who received a COVID-19 vaccine. The DNA for the CDR3 is TGTGCCAGCAGCAATAGACTAGCGGGGGCTCTCACCGGGGAGCTGTTTTTT. This sequence encodes CASSNRLAGALTGELFF.